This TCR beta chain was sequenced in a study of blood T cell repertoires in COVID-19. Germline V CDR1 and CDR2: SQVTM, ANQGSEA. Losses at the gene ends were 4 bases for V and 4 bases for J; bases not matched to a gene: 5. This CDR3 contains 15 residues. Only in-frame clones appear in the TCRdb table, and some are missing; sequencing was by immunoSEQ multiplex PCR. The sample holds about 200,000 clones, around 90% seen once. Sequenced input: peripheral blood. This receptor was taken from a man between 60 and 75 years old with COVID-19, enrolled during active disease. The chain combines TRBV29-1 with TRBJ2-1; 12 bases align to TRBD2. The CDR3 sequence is CSVVGTSGQYNEQFF. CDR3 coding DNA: TGCAGCGTTGTAGGGACTAGCGGGCAGTACAATGAGCAGTTCTTC.